Sequencing of this T cell receptor (beta chain) was carried out in a study of regulatory T cells in long-lasting Graves disease. The CDR3 runs to 15 residues. Germline V gene sequence: CDR1 SEHNR, CDR2 FQNEAQ (reference sequence). The V end lost 5 bases, the J end lost 0 bases, and 14 bases lay between the germline ends. The TCR beta library used iRepertoire HTBI primers with Arm-PCR amplification of CDR3. TCRdb called the multiplex PCR reads again in MiXCR, with one record for every CDR3 protein. The repertoire has roughly 300,000 distinct CDR3 sequences, around 21% of them found once; the top ten carry about 56%. Time point meaning: persistent/refractory GD, antithyroid drugs over 5 years with positive TRAb. The TCR library was prepared using RNA isolated from PBMCs.

The chain has TRBV7-9 and TRBJ2-7; D is possibly TRBD2 (6 bases). The input for sequencing was peripheral blood mononuclear cells (PBMCs), taken when the disease was refractory, from a patient treated with antithyroid drugs. This sequence was found in a female donor with Graves disease. The CDR3: CASSPRGDFSYEQYF. In DNA, the CDR3 is TGTGCCAGCAGCCCGAGAGGGGACTTCTCCTACGAGCAGTACTTC.